These 29 T cell receptor beta chains were sequenced from one sample in a study of blood T cell repertoires in COVID-19. Here immunoSEQ multiplex PCR was the method, and the copy in TCRdb shows in-frame clones only, minus some. The sample comprises fewer than 250,000 clones, about 83% of which are singletons, and about 3.8% rests with the top ten. The sample was PBMCs or T cells enriched from blood (not recorded which). All receptors come from a woman aged 40 to 50 who had been exposed to COVID-19.

This chain links TRBV9 with TRBJ1-1; TRBD1 might be the D (5 bases). V was clipped by 4 bases and J by 5 bases, with 18 bases between them. CDR1 and CDR2 (germline): SGDLS, YYNGEE. The CDR3 extends over 15 amino acids. The CDR3 region is CASSHSKQGGTEAFF. For the CDR3, the DNA is TGTGCCAGCAGCCATTCAAAGCAGGGTGGGACTGAAGCTTTCTTT.

This clone was seen ten or more times. V usage is TRBV14 and J usage is TRBJ2-1, with 8 bases lining up with TRBD1. The germline CDR1 and CDR2 sequences are SGHDN and FVKESK. Trimming cost V 4 bases and J 8 bases; bases outside gene matches: 4. There are 13 residues in the CDR3. The CDR3, as DNA: TGTGCCAGCAGCCTGGACAGGGTGTATGAGCAGTTCTTC. It encodes CASSLDRVYEQFF.

The V and J genes are TRBV5-3 and TRBJ1-5; possibly TRBD1 for D (5 bases). TRBV5-3 is an ORF, and what it does is uncertain. Trimming pared 4 bases from V and 5 bases from J, leaving 28 bases between. This CDR3 region has 19 residues. The chain's CDR3 is CARSQVSRVDKHKDQPQHF. CDR3 nucleotides: TGTGCCAGAAGCCAGGTATCTCGGGTGGACAAGCATAAGGATCAGCCCCAGCATTTT.

The chain is built from TRBV2 and TRBJ1-1, with a weak D call TRBD1 (5 bases). The CDR3 extends over 12 amino acids. The V gene lost 6 bases and the J gene lost 7 bases, with 12 bases spanning the gap. CDR1 is SNHLY, CDR2 FYNNEI, per germline. The CDR3 DNA reads as TGTGCCAGCAGAAAGCAGGGCTATGAAGCTTTCTTT. Translated, it gives CASRKQGYEAFF.

The chain employs TRBV29-1 and TRBJ1-1, with 9 bases matching TRBD1. Germline assignment: CDR1 SQVTM and CDR2 ANQGSEA. This CDR3 spans 13 amino acids. The trim removed 6 bases at V and 1 base at J, leaving 3 bases unmatched. The CDR3 bases are TGCAGCGTGGGGACAGGGAGGAACACTGAAGCTTTCTTT. It encodes CSVGTGRNTEAFF.

A remark on this clone: This sample also contains other DNA sequences that code for the same CDR3. The chain joins TRBV2 to TRBJ1-5; D is possibly TRBD1 (6 bases). V was trimmed by 8 bases and J by 1 base, leaving 6 bases between them. The length of the CDR3 is 12 residues. Per germline, CDR1 SNHLY and CDR2 FYNNEI. CDR3 sequence: CASGGSNQPQHF. Written as DNA, the CDR3 is TGTGCCAGCGGGGGCAGCAATCAGCCCCAGCATTTT.

CDR3 nucleotides: TGTGCCTGGAGTGAGCTTCCACAGGGAGTGACTTCACCCCTCCACTTT. Amino acid sequence: CAWSELPQGVTSPLHF. The V gene is TRBV30, the J gene TRBJ1-6, with D possibly being TRBD1 (6 bases). CDR3 length: 16 amino acids. The V gene lost 1 base and the J gene lost 9 bases, with 19 bases spanning the gap. In germline, CDR1 is GTSNPN, CDR2 SVGIG (reference sequence).

The chain recombines TRBV7-6 with TRBJ2-7, with D possibly TRBD1 on 5 matching bases. Between the trimmed V and J ends, which lost 5 bases and 0 bases, there was a span of 11 bases. This CDR3 spans 14 amino acids. The germline V gene has CDR1 SGHVS and CDR2 FNYEAQ. CDR3 loop: CASSPRVGSYEQYF. In DNA form, the CDR3 reads TGTGCCAGCAGCCCCAGGGTTGGCTCCTACGAGCAGTACTTC.

The gene calls are TRBV7-2 and TRBJ1-2; tentatively, D is TRBD1 (6 bases). From germline, CDR1 is SGHTA and CDR2 FQGNSA. This CDR3 is 14 amino acids long. Trimming removed 1 base from V and 4 bases from J, with 10 bases in between. CDR3 bases: TGTGCCAGCAGCTTAGGGGACACAACCTATGGCTACACCTTC. Translation gives CASSLGDTTYGYTF.

V gene TRBV2 combines with J gene TRBJ1-5; a possible D gene is TRBD1 (5 bases). This CDR3 contains 14 residues. Per the germline V gene, CDR1 is SNHLY and CDR2 is FYNNEI. With 8 bases removed from V and 0 bases from J, the gap between germline ends came to 11 bases. The CDR3 is CASGETDSNQPQHF. In DNA form, the CDR3 reads TGTGCCAGCGGAGAGACAGATAGCAATCAGCCCCAGCATTTT.

This chain connects TRBV7-9 to TRBJ2-2; no firm D call. Trimming stripped 5 bases from V and 3 bases from J, with 16 bases between. Germline V gene lookup returns CDR1 SEHNR and CDR2 FQNEAQ (reference sequence). The CDR3 is made up of 16 amino acids. The CDR3 protein is CASSKRVGMDTGELFF. CDR3 sequence (DNA): TGTGCCAGCAGCAAGCGCGTCGGAATGGACACCGGGGAGCTGTTTTTT.

The gene calls are TRBV28 and TRBJ2-7; 7 positions agree with TRBD1. The CDR3 spans 15 residues. V shed 4 bases and J 2 bases; nucleotides not matched to a gene: 8. The germline V gene has CDR1 MDHEN and CDR2 SYDVKM. The CDR3 DNA follows: TGTGCCAGCAGTTCATCCGGGACAGTTCCCTACGAGCAGTACTTC. Its protein product is CASSSSGTVPYEQYF. Using reference TRBV28 and TRBJ2-7 for the parts outside the CDR3, the full variable domain is DVKVTQSSRYLVKRTGEKVFLECVQDMDHENMFWYRQDPGLGLRLIYFSYDVKMKEKGDIPEGYSVSREKKERFSLILESASTNQTSMYLCASSSSGTVPYEQYFGPGTRLTVT.

The CDR3 reads CASSLGDRGSGSPLHF. CDR3 DNA sequence: TGTGCCAGCAGCCTAGGGGACAGGGGAAGTGGTTCACCCCTCCACTTT. V gene TRBV3-1 (or the pseudogene TRBV3-2) combines with J gene TRBJ1-6; 10 positions agree with TRBD1. With 4 bases clipped from V and 9 bases from J, the junction kept 9 bases outside the gene matches. Germline-derived CDR1 and CDR2 are LGHDT and YNNKEL (reference sequence). This CDR3 is built from 16 residues.

Note on this clone: A junction boundary mismatches the germline segment, possibly from a read error. The genes are TRBV7-6 and TRBJ1-3; D gene ambiguous. This CDR3 contains 13 residues. Germline V CDR1 and CDR2: SGHVS, FNYEAQ. The CDR3 reads CASSVGPGDTIYF. The DNA of the CDR3 is TGTGCCAGCAGCGTAGGACCTGGAGACACCATATATTTT. Full variable domain (rest looked up from reference TRBV7-6 and TRBJ1-3): GAGVSQSPRYKVTKRGQDVALRCDPISGHVSLYWYRQALGQGPEFLTYFNYEAQQDKSGLPNDRFSAERPEGSISTLTIQRTEQRDSAMYRCASSVGPGDTIYFGEGSWLTVV.

The chain carries TRBV5-1 and TRBJ2-3, with TRBD2 identical over 10 bases. The CDR3 consists of 16 residues. The germline gives CDR1 SGHRS, CDR2 YFSETQ. The ends lost 1 base at V and 2 bases at J; junction bases unmatched: 4. The CDR3 coding sequence is TGCGCCAGCAGCTTGTTAGCGGGGGGTCACACAGATACGCAGTATTTT. It is translated as CASSLLAGGHTDTQYF.

The chain employs TRBV3-1 (or the pseudogene TRBV3-2) and TRBJ1-1, with D maybe TRBD1 (5 bases). Per the germline V gene, CDR1 is LGHDT and CDR2 is YNNKEL (reference sequence). V lost 4 bases, J lost 5 bases, and 14 bases lay in between. The length of the CDR3 is 14 residues. CDR3 residues: CASSRRGEKTEAFF. Written as DNA, the CDR3 is TGTGCCAGCAGCCGGCGGGGGGAAAAGACTGAAGCTTTCTTT.

This clone was picked up one time. The genes are TRBV7-3 and TRBJ2-1; 12 bases are a match to TRBD2. Germline loops: CDR1 SGHTA, CDR2 FQGTGA. This CDR3 contains 14 residues. V was clipped by 4 bases and J by 9 bases; unmatched bases: 4. The CDR3, as DNA: TGTGCCAGCAGCTCTAGCGGGGGGGCCATTGAGCAGTTCTTC. Its protein product is CASSSSGGAIEQFF.

The V gene is TRBV5-1, the J gene TRBJ2-6; 7 bases align to TRBD2. Germline CDR1 and CDR2: SGHRS and YFSETQ. The CDR3 has 18 residues. V lost 1 base and J lost 2; bases outside the gene matches: 9. The CDR3 region is CASSLLWQGGTGANVLTF. CDR3 nucleotides: TGCGCCAGCAGCTTGTTGTGGCAGGGAGGGACTGGGGCCAACGTCCTGACTTTC.

The chain has TRBV19 and TRBJ1-1; TRBD1 matches 12 bases. CDR3 size: 16 residues. CDR1 is LNHDA, CDR2 SQIVND, per germline (reference sequence). The V gene end was trimmed by 5 bases and the J gene end by 4 bases; junction bases not matched to a gene: 8. CDR3 protein: CASSARDRGRVTEAFF. The CDR3 DNA sequence: TGTGCCAGTAGTGCAAGGGACAGGGGGCGAGTCACTGAAGCTTTCTTT.

The rearrangement joins TRBV5-4 to TRBJ2-7; the match to TRBD1 covers 10 bases. Germline assignment: CDR1 SGHNT and CDR2 YYREEE (reference sequence). The CDR3 spans 15 residues. The V gene end was trimmed by 3 bases and the J gene end by 2 bases; junction bases not matched to a gene: 5. The CDR3 DNA follows: TGTGCCAGCAGCTCACCGGGACAGGGGCCCTACGAGCAGTACTTC. Amino acid sequence: CASSSPGQGPYEQYF.

The rearrangement uses TRBV10-3 and TRBJ2-1, with TRBD1 matching 7 bases. The CDR3 totals 15 residues. Germline V gives CDR1 ENHRY, CDR2 SYGVKD. J lost 5 bases, V lost 3 bases, and 7 bases had no gene match. The CDR3 loop is CAISDTGTANNEQFF. As DNA, the CDR3 is TGTGCCATCAGTGATACCGGGACAGCCAACAATGAGCAGTTCTTC.

V and J are TRBV19 and TRBJ2-7; 7 bases are a match to TRBD1. The CDR3 runs 17 residues. Germline CDR1 reads LNHDA; CDR2 reads SQIVND (reference sequence). J gave up 2 bases and V 5 bases, and 15 bases lay outside the gene matches. This CDR3 reads CASSVPGQTSRTYEQYF. In DNA form, the CDR3 reads TGTGCCAGTAGTGTTCCGGGACAGACATCGAGAACCTACGAGCAGTACTTC.

The DNA for the CDR3 is TGCGCCAGCAGCTTCTCAGGGGGGCAAGAGACCCAGTACTTC. The encoded protein is CASSFSGGQETQYF. The chain recombines TRBV5-1 with TRBJ2-5, with D maybe TRBD1 (7 bases). The CDR3 is 14 residues long. V was trimmed by 2 bases and J by 2 bases, leaving 10 bases between them. Germline V gives CDR1 SGHRS, CDR2 YFSETQ.

In its sample, this clone was seen a few times. The chain uses TRBV2 and TRBJ2-7; D gene unclear. This CDR3 comprises 14 residues. Germline V CDR1 and CDR2: SNHLY, FYNNEI. V lost 4 bases and J lost 0, with 10 bases in between. The CDR3 protein is CASSGRRSSYEQYF. The CDR3 DNA is TGTGCCAGCAGTGGGCGTCGGAGCTCCTACGAGCAGTACTTC.

The chain couples TRBV11-2 to TRBJ2-5, with 7 bases identical to TRBD1. Germline CDR1 reads SGHAT; CDR2 reads FQNNGV. V lost 5 bases and J lost 7; bases outside the gene matches: 13. The CDR3 contains 15 residues. The CDR3 loop is CASSPTGNDPRTQYF. CDR3 coding DNA: TGTGCCAGCAGCCCGACAGGGAACGACCCACGGACCCAGTACTTC.

In this sample, this clone turned up many times. Here the CDR3 DNA reads TGTGCCAGCAGCTTAGACGGCAGCTGGAGGGAGACCCAGTACTTC. It specifies CASSLDGSWRETQYF. The chain couples TRBV7-2 to TRBJ2-5; TRBD2 might be the D (5 bases). Germline values: CDR1 SGHTA, CDR2 FQGNSA. The CDR3 length is 15 residues. Trimming cost V 1 base and J 5 bases, with 14 bases left between them.

The CDR3 loop reads CASSWDSYRNEQYF. CDR3 in DNA: TGTGCCAGCAGCTGGGACAGCTACAGAAACGAGCAGTACTTC. The chain links TRBV6-5 to TRBJ2-7; 7 nucleotides agree with TRBD1. V lost 6 bases and J lost 5; bases outside the gene matches: 10. This CDR3 spans 14 amino acids. The germline V gene has CDR1 MNHEY and CDR2 SVGAGI.

The chain couples TRBV5-1 to TRBJ1-1, with 7 positions matching TRBD1. The germline V gene has CDR1 SGHRS and CDR2 YFSETQ. After removal of 3 bases from V and 3 bases from J, the junction contained 8 bases not matched to a gene. This CDR3 is 15 amino acids long. CDR3 coding DNA: TGCGCCAGCAGCTCGTACAGGGGAGCTGACACTGAAGCTTTCTTT. It encodes CASSSYRGADTEAFF.

V is TRBV28 and J is TRBJ1-5, with D tentatively TRBD1 (6 bases). Germline V gene data show CDR1 as MDHEN and CDR2 as SYDVKM. The CDR3 covers 16 residues. V was clipped by 6 bases and J by 7 bases, with 22 bases between them. CDR3 sequence (DNA): TGTGCCAGCAGCCAATCCGGACAGCCCATCGGACAGCCCCAGCATTTT. Amino acids: CASSQSGQPIGQPQHF.